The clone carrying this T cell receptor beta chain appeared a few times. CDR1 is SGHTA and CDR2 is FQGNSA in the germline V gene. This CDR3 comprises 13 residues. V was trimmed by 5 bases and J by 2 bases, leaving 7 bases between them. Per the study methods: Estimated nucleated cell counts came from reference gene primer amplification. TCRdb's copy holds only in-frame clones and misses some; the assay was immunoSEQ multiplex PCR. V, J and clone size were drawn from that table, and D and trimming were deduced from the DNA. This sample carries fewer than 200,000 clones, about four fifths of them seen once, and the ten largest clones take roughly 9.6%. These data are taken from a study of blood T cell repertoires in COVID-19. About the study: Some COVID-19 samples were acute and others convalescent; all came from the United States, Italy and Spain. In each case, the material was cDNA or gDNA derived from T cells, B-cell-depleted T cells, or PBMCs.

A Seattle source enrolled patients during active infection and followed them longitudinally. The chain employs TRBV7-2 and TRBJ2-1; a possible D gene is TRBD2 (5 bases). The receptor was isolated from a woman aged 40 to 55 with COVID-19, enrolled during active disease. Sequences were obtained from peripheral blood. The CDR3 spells CASSPGTYNEQFF. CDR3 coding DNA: TGTGCCAGCAGCCCGGGGACCTACAATGAGCAGTTCTTC.